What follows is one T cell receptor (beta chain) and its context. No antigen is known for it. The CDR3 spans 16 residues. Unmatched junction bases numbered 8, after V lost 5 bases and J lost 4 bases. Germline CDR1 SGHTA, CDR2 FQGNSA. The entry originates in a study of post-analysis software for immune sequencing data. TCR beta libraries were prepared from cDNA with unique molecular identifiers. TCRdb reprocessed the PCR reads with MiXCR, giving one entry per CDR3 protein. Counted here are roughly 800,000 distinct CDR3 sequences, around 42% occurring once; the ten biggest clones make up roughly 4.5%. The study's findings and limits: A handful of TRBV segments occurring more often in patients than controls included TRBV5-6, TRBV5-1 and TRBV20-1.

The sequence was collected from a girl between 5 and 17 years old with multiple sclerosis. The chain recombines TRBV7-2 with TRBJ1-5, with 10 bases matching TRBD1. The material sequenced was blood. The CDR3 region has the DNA TGTGCCAGCAGCCGTACGCCGGGACAGGGGAATCAGCCCCAGCATTTT. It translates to CASSRTPGQGNQPQHF. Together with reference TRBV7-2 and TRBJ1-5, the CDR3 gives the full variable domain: GAGVSQSPSNKVTEKGKDVELRCDPISGHTALYWYRQSLGQGLEFLIYFQGNSAPDKSGLPSDRFSAERTGGSVSTLTIQRTQQEDSAVYLCASSRTPGQGNQPQHFGDGTRLSIL.